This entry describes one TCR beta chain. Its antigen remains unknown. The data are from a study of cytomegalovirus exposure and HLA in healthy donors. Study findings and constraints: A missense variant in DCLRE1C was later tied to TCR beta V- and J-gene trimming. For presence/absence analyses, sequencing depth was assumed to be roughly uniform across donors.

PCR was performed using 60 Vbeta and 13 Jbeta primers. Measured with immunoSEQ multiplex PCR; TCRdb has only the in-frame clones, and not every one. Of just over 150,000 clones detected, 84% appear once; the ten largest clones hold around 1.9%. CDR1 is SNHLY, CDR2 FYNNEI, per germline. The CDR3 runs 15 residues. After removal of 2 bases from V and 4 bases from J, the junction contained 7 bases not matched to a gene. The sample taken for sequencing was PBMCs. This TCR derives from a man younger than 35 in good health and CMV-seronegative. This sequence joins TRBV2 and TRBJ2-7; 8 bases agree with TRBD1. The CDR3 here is CASSERQGIRYEQYF. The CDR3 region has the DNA TGTGCCAGCAGTGAACGACAGGGGATACGGTACGAGCAGTACTTC.